This T cell receptor beta chain was recorded in a study of cytomegalovirus exposure and HLA in healthy donors. The wider study: It was reported in a later analysis that the same platform had been used for the 120 or so validation repertoires as for the approximately 700 first-cohort repertoires.

Produced via immunoSEQ multiplex PCR; TCRdb's table is partial and in-frame only. In the table there are tens of thousands of clones, about 95% of which are singletons. The study, taken as a whole, reports: According to the study, roughly 160 TCR beta chains were cytomegalovirus-associated.

Regarding this clone: Its cognate antigen is unknown.

The sequenced sample consisted of PBMCs. This TCR derives from a woman aged 18-29 years in good health and CMV-seropositive.

This CDR3 is CASSLSGRRNTEAFF. The CDR3 nucleotides are TGTGCCAGCAGCTTATCCGGCAGGCGGAACACTGAAGCTTTCTTT. J is TRBJ1-1 and V is TRBV7-3; D is unresolved. The CDR3 has 15 residues. Germline V gene lookup returns CDR1 SGHTA and CDR2 FQGTGA. V was cut by 2 bases and J by 1 base, with 11 bases left in between.